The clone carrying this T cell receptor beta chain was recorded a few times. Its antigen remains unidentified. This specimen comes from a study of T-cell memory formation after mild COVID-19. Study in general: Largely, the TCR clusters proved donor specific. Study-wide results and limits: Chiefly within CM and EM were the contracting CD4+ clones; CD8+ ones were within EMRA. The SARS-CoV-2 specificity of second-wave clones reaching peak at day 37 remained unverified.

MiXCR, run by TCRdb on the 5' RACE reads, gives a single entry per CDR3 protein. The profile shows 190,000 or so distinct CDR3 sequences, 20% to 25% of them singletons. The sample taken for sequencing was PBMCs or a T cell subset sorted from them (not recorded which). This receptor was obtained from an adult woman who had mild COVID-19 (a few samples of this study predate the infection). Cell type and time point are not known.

The chain's CDR3 is CSVLDTGELFF. The CDR3 DNA is TGCAGCGTCCTAGACACCGGGGAGCTGTTTTTT. This chain links TRBV29-1 with TRBJ2-2; unclear D gene. The V end was cut by 6 bases, the J end by 3 bases, with 5 bases between. The CDR3 contains 11 residues. Germline values: CDR1 SQVTM, CDR2 ANQGSEA.